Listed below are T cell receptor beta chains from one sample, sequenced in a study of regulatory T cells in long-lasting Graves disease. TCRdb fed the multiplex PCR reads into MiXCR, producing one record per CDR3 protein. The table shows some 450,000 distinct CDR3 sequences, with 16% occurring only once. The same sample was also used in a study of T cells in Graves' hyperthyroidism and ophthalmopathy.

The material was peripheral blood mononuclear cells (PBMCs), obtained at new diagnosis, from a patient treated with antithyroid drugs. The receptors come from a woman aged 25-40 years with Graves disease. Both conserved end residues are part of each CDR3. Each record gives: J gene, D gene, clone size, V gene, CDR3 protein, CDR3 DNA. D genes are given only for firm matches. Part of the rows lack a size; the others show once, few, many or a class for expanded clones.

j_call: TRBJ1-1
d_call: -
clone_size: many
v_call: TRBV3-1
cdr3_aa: CASSTRVLNTEAFF
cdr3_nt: TGTGCCAGCAGCACCAGGGTTTTGAACACTGAAGCTTTCTTT

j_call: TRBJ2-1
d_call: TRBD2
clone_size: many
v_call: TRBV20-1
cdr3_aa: CSARVLGLAGVPNEQFF
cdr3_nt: TGCAGTGCTAGAGTATTGGGGCTAGCGGGAGTCCCTAATGAGCAGTTCTTC

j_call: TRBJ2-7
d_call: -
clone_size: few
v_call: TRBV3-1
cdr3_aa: CASSLTDTEQYF
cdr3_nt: TGTGCCAGCAGCCTGACAGATACTGAGCAGTACTTC

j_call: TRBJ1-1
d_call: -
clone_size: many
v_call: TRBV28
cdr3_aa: CASSLRQSAEAFF
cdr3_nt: TGTGCCAGCAGTTTAAGGCAATCGGCTGAAGCTTTCTTT

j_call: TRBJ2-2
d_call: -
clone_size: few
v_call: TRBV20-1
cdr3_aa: CSARDPTRKYTGELFF
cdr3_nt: TGCAGTGCTAGAGATCCTACTAGAAAGTACACCGGGGAGCTGTTTTTT

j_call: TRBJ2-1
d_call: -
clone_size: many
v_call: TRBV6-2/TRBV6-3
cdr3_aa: CASSYSSVKQGFFLYNEQFF
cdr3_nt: TGTGCCAGCAGTTACTCGAGTGTCAAGCAGGGCTTCTTCCTATACAATGAGCAGTTCTTC

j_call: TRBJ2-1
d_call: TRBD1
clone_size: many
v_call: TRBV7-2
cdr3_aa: CASSLTGGARGGNEQFF
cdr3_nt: TGTGCCAGCAGCTTAACAGGGGGCGCGAGGGGGGGTAATGAGCAGTTCTTC

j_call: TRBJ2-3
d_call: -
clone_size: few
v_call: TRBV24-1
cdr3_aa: CATSDPRADRTDTQYF
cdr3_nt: TGTGCCACCAGTGACCCCAGGGCCGACCGCACAGATACGCAGTATTTT

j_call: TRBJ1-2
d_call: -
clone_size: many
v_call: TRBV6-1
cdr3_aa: CASIRGSPPSNYGYTF
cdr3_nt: TGTGCCAGCATCCGAGGGTCACCACCAAGTAACTATGGCTACACCTTC

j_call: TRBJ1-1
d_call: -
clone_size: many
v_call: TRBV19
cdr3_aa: CASSIATVREAFF
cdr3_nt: TGTGCCAGTAGTATAGCTACGGTACGTGAAGCTTTCTTT

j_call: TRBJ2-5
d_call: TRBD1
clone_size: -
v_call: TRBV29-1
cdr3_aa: CSVSAGGGWETQYF
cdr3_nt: TGCAGCGTTAGCGCAGGGGGCGGTTGGGAGACCCAGTACTTC

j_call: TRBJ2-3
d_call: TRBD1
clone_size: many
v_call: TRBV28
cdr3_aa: CASSSDNYRGVTDTQYF
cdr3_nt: TGTGCCAGCAGTTCGGACAATTACAGGGGGGTCACAGATACGCAGTATTTT

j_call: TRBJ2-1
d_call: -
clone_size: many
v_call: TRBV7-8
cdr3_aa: CASSLDAGAGNEQFF
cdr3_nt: TGTGCCAGCAGCTTAGACGCGGGGGCAGGCAATGAGCAGTTCTTC

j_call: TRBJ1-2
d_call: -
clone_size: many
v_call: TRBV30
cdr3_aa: CAWSVRQNGYTF
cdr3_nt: TGTGCCTGGAGTGTAAGGCAGAATGGCTACACCTTC

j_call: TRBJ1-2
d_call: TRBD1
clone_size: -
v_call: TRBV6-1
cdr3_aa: CASSPWDRGRYGYTF
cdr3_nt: TGTGCCAGCAGCCCCTGGGACAGGGGGCGGTATGGCTACACCTTC

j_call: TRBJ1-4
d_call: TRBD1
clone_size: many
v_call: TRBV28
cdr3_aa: CASSSPGQGNEKLFF
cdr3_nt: TGTGCCAGCAGCTCACCGGGACAGGGTAATGAAAAACTGTTTTTT

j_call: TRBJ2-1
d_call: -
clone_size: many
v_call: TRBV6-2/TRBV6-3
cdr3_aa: CASSYSMGRPYNEQFF
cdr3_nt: TGTGCCAGCAGTTACTCGATGGGGCGACCCTACAATGAGCAGTTCTTC

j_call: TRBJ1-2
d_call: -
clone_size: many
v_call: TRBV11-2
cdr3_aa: CASSSLRAAVPRGYTF
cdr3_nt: TGTGCCAGCAGCAGCCTACGAGCCGCCGTCCCTCGGGGCTACACCTTC

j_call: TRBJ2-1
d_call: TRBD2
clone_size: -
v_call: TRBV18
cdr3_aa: CASSPVTSGRAINEQFF
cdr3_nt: TGTGCCAGCTCACCTGTAACTAGCGGGAGGGCCATCAATGAGCAGTTCTTC

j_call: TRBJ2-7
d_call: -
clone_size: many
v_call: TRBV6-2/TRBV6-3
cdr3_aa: CASSFRLYEQYF
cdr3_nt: TGTGCCAGCAGTTTCCGTCTATACGAGCAGTACTTC

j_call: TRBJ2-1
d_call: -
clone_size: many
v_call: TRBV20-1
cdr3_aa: CSARDRQASYNEQFF
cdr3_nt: TGCAGTGCTAGAGATCGTCAGGCCAGCTACAATGAGCAGTTCTTC

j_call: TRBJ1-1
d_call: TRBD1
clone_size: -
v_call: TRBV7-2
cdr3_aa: CASTVRGAGEGWTEAFF
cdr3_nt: TGTGCCAGCACCGTCAGGGGGGCAGGGGAGGGTTGGACTGAAGCTTTCTTT

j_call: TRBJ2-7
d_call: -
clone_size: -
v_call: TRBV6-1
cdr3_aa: CASSDPGLLSYEQYF
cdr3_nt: TGTGCCAGCAGTGACCCGGGACTCCTATCCTACGAGCAGTACTTC

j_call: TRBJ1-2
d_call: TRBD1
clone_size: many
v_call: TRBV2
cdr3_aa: CASRTLDRVEYYGYTF
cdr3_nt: TGTGCCAGCCGAACCCTGGACAGGGTCGAGTACTATGGCTACACCTTC

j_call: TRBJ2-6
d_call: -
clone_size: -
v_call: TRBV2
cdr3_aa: CATGSGANVLTF
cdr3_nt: TGTGCTACAGGGTCTGGGGCCAACGTCCTGACTTTC

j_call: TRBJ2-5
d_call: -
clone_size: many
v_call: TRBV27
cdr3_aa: CASSPSPQGLDGETQYF
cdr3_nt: TGTGCCAGCAGCCCGTCACCCCAGGGACTGGACGGGGAGACCCAGTACTTC

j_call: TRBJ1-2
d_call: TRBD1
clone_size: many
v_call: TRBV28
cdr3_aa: CATHYRGVVGYTF
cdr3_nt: TGTGCCACGCACTACAGGGGGGTTGTTGGCTACACCTTC

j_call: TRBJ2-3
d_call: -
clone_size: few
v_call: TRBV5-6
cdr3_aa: CASSSPWGRGGTDTQYF
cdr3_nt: TGTGCCAGCAGCTCCCCCTGGGGGAGGGGGGGCACAGATACGCAGTATTTT

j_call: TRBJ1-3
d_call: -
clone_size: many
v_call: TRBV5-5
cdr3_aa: CASSPARGKSGNTIYF
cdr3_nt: TGTGCCAGCAGCCCGGCGAGGGGAAAGTCTGGAAACACCATATATTTT

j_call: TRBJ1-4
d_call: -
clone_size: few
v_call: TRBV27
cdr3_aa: CASTPGGGHREKLFF
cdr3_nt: TGTGCCAGCACACCAGGCGGGGGCCATAGAGAAAAACTGTTTTTT

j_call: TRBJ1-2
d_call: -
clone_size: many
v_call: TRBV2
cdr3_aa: CASSRSGGYTF
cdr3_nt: TGTGCCAGCAGTAGGTCGGGAGGCTACACCTTC

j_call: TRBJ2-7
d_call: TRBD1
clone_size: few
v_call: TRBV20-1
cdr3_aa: CSASGTGVTPPYEQYF
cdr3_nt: TGCAGTGCTAGCGGGACAGGGGTGACCCCCCCCTACGAGCAGTACTTC

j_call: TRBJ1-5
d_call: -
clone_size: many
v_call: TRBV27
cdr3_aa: CASRSVGSSQPQHF
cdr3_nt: TGTGCCAGCCGGTCTGTCGGTAGCTCTCAGCCCCAGCATTTT

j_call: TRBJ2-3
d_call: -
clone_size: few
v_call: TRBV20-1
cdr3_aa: CSARVFTRNTQYF
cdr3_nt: TGCAGTGCTAGAGTTTTTACTAGAAATACGCAGTATTTT

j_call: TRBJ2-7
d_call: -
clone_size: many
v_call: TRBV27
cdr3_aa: CASSFKGGEQYF
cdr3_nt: TGTGCCAGCAGTTTTAAAGGGGGCGAGCAGTACTTC

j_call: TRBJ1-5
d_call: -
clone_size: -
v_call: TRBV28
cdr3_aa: CASSLVQVLGPQHF
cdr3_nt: TGTGCCAGCAGTTTGGTTCAGGTCCTCGGGCCCCAGCATTTT

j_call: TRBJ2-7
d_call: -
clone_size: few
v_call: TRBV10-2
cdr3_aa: CASTEGYEQYF
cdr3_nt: TGCGCCAGCACTGAGGGGTACGAGCAGTACTTC

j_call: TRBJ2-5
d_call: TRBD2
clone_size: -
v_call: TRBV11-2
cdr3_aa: CASSSPGLAVLGETQYF
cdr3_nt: TGTGCCAGCAGCTCCCCTGGACTAGCGGTATTGGGGGAGACCCAGTACTTC

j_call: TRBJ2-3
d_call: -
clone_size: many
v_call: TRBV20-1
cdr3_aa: CSARGGWRTDTQYF
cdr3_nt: TGCAGTGCTAGAGGAGGATGGCGCACAGATACGCAGTATTTT

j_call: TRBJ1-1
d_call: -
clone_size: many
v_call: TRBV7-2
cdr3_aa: CASSLAMALSGTEAFF
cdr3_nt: TGTGCCAGCAGCTTAGCAATGGCCTTAAGTGGCACTGAAGCTTTCTTT

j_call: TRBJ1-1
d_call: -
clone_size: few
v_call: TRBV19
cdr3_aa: CASTSGSDTEAFF
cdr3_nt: TGTGCCAGTACTAGTGGAAGTGACACTGAAGCTTTCTTT

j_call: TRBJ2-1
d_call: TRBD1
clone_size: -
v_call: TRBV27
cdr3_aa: CASSTRDREINEQFF
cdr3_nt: TGTGCCAGCAGTACGCGGGACAGGGAGATCAATGAGCAGTTCTTC

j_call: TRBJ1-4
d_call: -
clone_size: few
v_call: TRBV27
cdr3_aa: CASSFGGKLFF
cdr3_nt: TGTGCCAGCAGTTTTGGGGGAAAACTGTTTTTT

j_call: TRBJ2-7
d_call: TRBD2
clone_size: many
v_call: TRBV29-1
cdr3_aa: CSVEGELAGGRPYEQYF
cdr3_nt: TGCAGCGTTGAAGGGGAACTAGCGGGAGGAAGGCCCTACGAGCAGTACTTC

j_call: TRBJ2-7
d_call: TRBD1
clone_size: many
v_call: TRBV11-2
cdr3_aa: CASSLRDSFSYEQYF
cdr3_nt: TGTGCCAGCAGCTTAAGGGACAGCTTCTCCTACGAGCAGTACTTC

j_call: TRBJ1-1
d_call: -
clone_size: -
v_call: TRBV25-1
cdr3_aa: CASRYRSGFRTQNTEAFF
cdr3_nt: TGTGCCAGCCGGTACCGGTCGGGGTTTCGGACCCAGAACACTGAAGCTTTCTTT

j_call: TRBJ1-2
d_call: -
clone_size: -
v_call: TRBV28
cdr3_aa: CASSPLGTPYGYTF
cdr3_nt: TGTGCCAGCAGTCCGCTCGGGACTCCATATGGCTACACCTTC

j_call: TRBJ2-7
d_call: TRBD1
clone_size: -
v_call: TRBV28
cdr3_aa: CASSLDRVGRKQYF
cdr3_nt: TGTGCCAGCAGTCTTGACAGGGTGGGTCGCAAGCAGTACTTC

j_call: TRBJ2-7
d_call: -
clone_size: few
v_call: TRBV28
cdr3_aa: CASSGFYEQYF
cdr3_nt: TGTGCCAGTTCAGGGTTCTACGAGCAGTACTTC

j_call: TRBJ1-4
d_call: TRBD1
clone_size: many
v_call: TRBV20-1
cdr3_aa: CSADRDRVVEKLFF
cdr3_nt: TGCAGTGCTGACCGGGACAGGGTCGTTGAAAAACTGTTTTTT